Sequencing of this T cell receptor beta chain was carried out in a study of tumor-infiltrating lymphocytes in primary liver carcinoma. Study at large: The study reported T1-T3 N0M0 tumors spanning 4.2 to 10 cm.

Germline DNA was also extracted, with blood RNA taken from unsorted whole blood. None of the patients had received treatment, and all had chronic HBV infection. In the case of this clonotype: What it binds is unknown. The junction does not match germline at one end; this may be a read error.

General study points: Tumors significantly exceeded blood in top-250-clone fraction (p = 0.039). Tumor-adjacent and tumor-blood pairs overlapped less than tumor region pairs did.

Researchers generated TCR beta cDNA from roughly 510 ng of total RNA, relying on a constant-region primer. A slightly modified ARM-PCR protocol with three nested multiplex PCR rounds produced these TCR beta libraries. TRBV1-TRBV30 forward primers paired with a C-beta reverse primer were used in the first two PCR rounds, which ran roughly 10 cycles each. TCRdb redid the calling of the multiplex PCR reads with MiXCR, one entry per CDR3 protein. The data contain hundreds of thousands of distinct CDR3 sequences, around 50% of them singletons. Germline V gives CDR1 SGHAT, CDR2 FQNNGV. This CDR3 comprises 13 residues.

Sample: peripheral blood. The V gene is TRBV11-2, the J gene TRBJ2-2, with 7 bases matching TRBD1. The receptor's source is a woman in her 30s with primary liver carcinoma and hepatitis B virus infection. The CDR3 here is CTSRDSLGIELFF. The CDR3 DNA reads as TGTACCAGTAGGGACAGCCTTGGGATTGAGCTGTTTTTT.